This TCR beta chain appears in the sequencing data of a study of T cell responses to AZD1222 COVID-19 vaccine. Study-wide points: Just a handful of AZD1222 recipients tested seropositive at baseline. Females outnumbered males among donors, who were mostly white British; clonal diversity was possibly underestimated. The breadth and depth of Spike-specific TCRs increased once two AZD1222 doses had been given.

Using immunoSEQ multiplex PCR, the repertoire was profiled, and TCRdb retains in-frame clones only, with some absent. Of 200,000 to 250,000 clones listed, roughly 91% are singletons. Regarding this clone: Its specificity is unknown.

V lost 0 bases and J lost 5, with 17 bases in between. Germline assignment: CDR1 SGHTS and CDR2 YDEGEE. This CDR3 comprises 16 residues. Sequences were derived from peripheral blood, sampled on day 0 of MenACWY control vaccination. The origin of this receptor is an adult in good health. The chain carries TRBV5-8 and TRBJ2-5, with a weak D call TRBD2 (5 bases). The CDR3 DNA follows: TGTGCCAGCAGCTTGGAGACCGGGATCCAAAGGGAGACCCAGTACTTC. This encodes CASSLETGIQRETQYF.